The TCR beta chain described here comes from a study of blood T cell repertoires in COVID-19. Study as a whole: From T cells, B-cell-depleted T cells, or PBMCs came the material, which was cDNA or gDNA.

Germline V lookup: CDR1 SGHVS, CDR2 FNYEAQ. Trimming removed 1 base from V and 4 bases from J; junction bases left unmatched: 6. The CDR3 loop spans 16 amino acids. TCRdb's copy holds only in-frame clones and misses some; the assay was immunoSEQ multiplex PCR. The sample records roughly 26,000 clones, approximately 70% being singletons. The sample comprised peripheral blood. This TCR was sampled from a man in his fifties or sixties with active or convalescent COVID-19. The chain joins TRBV7-6 to TRBJ2-1; 8 bases agree with TRBD2. The CDR3 is CASSLGRSGSYNEQFF. The CDR3 DNA sequence: TGTGCCAGCAGCTTAGGTCGGAGCGGGAGTTACAATGAGCAGTTCTTC.